This T cell receptor beta chain was recovered during a study of cytomegalovirus exposure and HLA in healthy donors. PCR was performed using 60 Vbeta and 13 Jbeta primers. Sequencing was performed with immunoSEQ multiplex PCR; in TCRdb, only in-frame clones are kept and a portion is missing. The data show roughly 81,000 clones, 77% seen once. The length of the CDR3 is 14 residues. The V end was cut by 4 bases, the J end by 6 bases, with 15 bases between. Germline CDR1 reads SQVTM; CDR2 reads ANQGSEA. Of note for this clone: Its specificity is unknown.

General study findings and limits: A later analysis found that most CMV-associated TCR beta chains appeared HLA-restricted. Researchers reported in a later analysis that a missense DCLRE1C variant was tied to TCR beta V- and J-gene trimming. Later analysis found that TCR beta chains associated with HLA were more clonally expanded than other, equally common chains.

The TCR sequence derives from a boy younger than 18 in good health and CMV-seronegative. V and J are TRBV29-1 and TRBJ2-2; tentative D call: TRBD2 (5 bases). The sample consisted of PBMCs. As DNA, the CDR3 is TGCAGCGTTGGTTCAGGCTTCGGGGCCGGGGAGCTGTTTTTT. It codes for CSVGSGFGAGELFF.